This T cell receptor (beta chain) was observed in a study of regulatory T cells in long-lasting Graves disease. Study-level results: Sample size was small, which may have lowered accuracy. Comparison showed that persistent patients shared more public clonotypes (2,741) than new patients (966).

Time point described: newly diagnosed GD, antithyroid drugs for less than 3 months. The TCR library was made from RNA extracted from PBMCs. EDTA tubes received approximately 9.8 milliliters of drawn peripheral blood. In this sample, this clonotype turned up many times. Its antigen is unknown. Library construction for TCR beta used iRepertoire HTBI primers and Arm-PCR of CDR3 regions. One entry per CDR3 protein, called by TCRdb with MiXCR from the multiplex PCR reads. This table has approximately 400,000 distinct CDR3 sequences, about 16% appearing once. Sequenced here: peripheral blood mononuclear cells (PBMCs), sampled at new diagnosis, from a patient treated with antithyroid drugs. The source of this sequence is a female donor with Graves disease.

This chain's CDR3 is CSGTGAPNTEAFF. CDR3 nucleotide sequence: TGCAGTGGGACAGGGGCCCCGAACACTGAAGCTTTCTTT. The J gene is TRBJ1-1, the V gene TRBV20-1; 9 nucleotides match TRBD1. With 7 bases clipped from V and 1 base from J, the junction kept 4 bases outside the gene matches. This CDR3 comprises 13 residues. Germline V gene data show CDR1 as DFQATT and CDR2 as SNEGSKA (reference sequence).